This record covers a single TCR beta chain. The CDR3 is made up of 14 amino acids. Germline lookup yields CDR1 MNHEY and CDR2 SVGAGI. After removal of 6 bases from V and 7 bases from J, the junction contained 12 bases not matched to a gene. This sample is part of a study of blood T cell repertoires in COVID-19. Across the study: T cells, B-cell-depleted T cells, or PBMCs provided the cDNA or gDNA that served as material.

Repertoires were generated with immunoSEQ multiplex PCR, while TCRdb's copy carries only in-frame clones and drops some. The repertoire holds roughly 270,000 clones, with approximately 88% as singletons. Sequencing was done on a sample of peripheral blood. The chain joins TRBV6-5 to TRBJ2-7; 7 positions agree with TRBD2. This receptor was obtained from a man between 18 and 29 years old with active or convalescent COVID-19. CDR3 bases: TGTGCCAGCAGGAAGAGGCTAGCGGTGTTGGAGCAGTACTTC. Translation: CASRKRLAVLEQYF.